A selection of T cell receptor beta chains follows, all from one sample in a study of blood T cell repertoires in COVID-19. Measured with immunoSEQ multiplex PCR; TCRdb has only the in-frame clones, and not every one. The sample has around 190,000 clones, 65% to 90% seen once. The sequenced material came from peripheral blood. These receptors were taken from a human donor in a cohort sampled during active COVID-19. CDR3s include the opening cysteine and the closing phenylalanine or tryptophan. A D gene is named only where the DNA matches it firmly. Size is omitted from some rows. Given values are once, few, many or a class for expanded clones.

>TRBV5-1|TRBD1|TRBJ2-7|NA
CASSLAGQGYEQYF
TGCGCCAGCAGCTTGGCCGGACAGGGTTACGAGCAGTACTTC
>TRBV10-3|NA|TRBJ2-7|NA
CAISEAVEGFNEQYF
TGTGCCATCAGTGAGGCCGTCGAGGGCTTCAACGAGCAGTACTTC
>TRBV12-3/TRBV12-4|NA|TRBJ1-2|NA
CASSLDTSDGYTF
TGTGCCAGCAGTTTAGACACCTCTGATGGCTACACCTTC
>TRBV28|NA|TRBJ2-7|NA
CASSTSNEQYF
TGTGCCAGCAGTACCTCTAACGAGCAGTACTTC
>TRBV27|NA|TRBJ1-4|NA
CASSLYIGVPQRQSPNEKLFF
TGTGCCAGCAGTTTATACATCGGGGTTCCCCAGAGGCAGTCACCTAATGAAAAACTGTTTTTT
>TRBV25-1|NA|TRBJ2-1|NA
CASSELSLDNEQFF
TGTGCCAGCAGTGAATTATCGCTAGACAATGAGCAGTTCTTC
>TRBV18|NA|TRBJ1-2|NA
CASSEVWTANGYTF
TGTGCCAGCTCCGAAGTGTGGACAGCTAATGGCTACACCTTC
>TRBV11-2|TRBD1|TRBJ1-2|once
CASSLGQGANYGYTF
TGTGCCAGCAGCTTAGGACAGGGGGCTAACTATGGCTACACCTTC
>TRBV18|TRBD1|TRBJ1-5|NA
CASSQDRGLQPQHF
TGTGCCAGCTCACAGGACAGGGGGCTTCAGCCCCAGCATTTT
>TRBV28|TRBD1|TRBJ1-5|NA
CASCQDRIDQPQHF
TGTGCCAGCTGCCAGGACAGGATCGATCAGCCCCAGCATTTT
>TRBV30|NA|TRBJ2-5|NA
CAWSHKRAGETQYF
TGTGCCTGGAGCCATAAGCGGGCGGGGGAGACCCAGTACTTC
>TRBV25-1|NA|TRBJ1-2|NA
CATAGQIGGYTF
TGTGCCACCGCAGGCCAAATCGGTGGCTACACCTTC
>TRBV6-5|TRBD1|TRBJ2-2|NA
CASGQGAMFGGELFF
TGTGCCAGCGGACAGGGGGCGATGTTTGGCGGGGAGCTGTTTTTT
>TRBV28|TRBD1|TRBJ2-6|NA
CASTTGSSGANVLTF
TGTGCCAGCACGACAGGGTCCTCTGGGGCCAACGTCCTGACTTTC
>TRBV6-5|TRBD1|TRBJ2-5|NA
CASSPGQGGTQYF
TGTGCCAGCAGCCCGGGACAGGGCGGGACCCAGTACTTC
>TRBV2|NA|TRBJ2-7|NA
CASSLDRSYEQYF
TGTGCCAGCAGTCTGGACAGATCCTACGAGCAGTACTTC
>TRBV6-4|NA|TRBJ1-1|NA
CASSDGGRYTEAFF
TGTGCCAGCAGTGACGGGGGCCGGTACACTGAAGCTTTCTTT
>TRBV15|TRBD1|TRBJ2-7|NA
CATSRDPTGAEQYF
TGTGCCACCAGCAGAGATCCGACAGGGGCAGAGCAGTACTTC